The 24 T cell receptor beta chains in this list originate from one sample, sequenced in a study of T-cell reconstitution after alpha-beta-depleted transplantation in children. The TCRbeta library was prepared with unique molecular identifiers. TCRdb re-called the PCR reads through MiXCR, storing one row per CDR3 protein. The table shows a few hundred thousand distinct CDR3 sequences, with about 10% occurring only once. Sequenced here: PBMCs from the stem cell graft donor, sampled from the stem cell graft. These receptors came from a human donor who donated a stem cell graft to a child with SCID.

The chain employs TRBV11-1 and TRBJ2-1; no clear D. The germline V gene has CDR1 SGHAT and CDR2 FQDESV (reference sequence). Trimming shortened V by 6 bases and J by 3 bases, and 9 bases separated the two germline ends. This CDR3 spans 13 amino acids. The CDR3 region is CASRPTNYNEQFF. For the CDR3, the DNA is TGTGCCAGCAGACCTACAAACTACAATGAGCAGTTCTTC.

This clonotype was counted many times. The rearrangement joins TRBV4-1 to TRBJ1-1, with D tentatively TRBD1 (5 bases). The CDR3 is 13 amino acids. V gave up 1 base and J gave up 11 bases, with 14 bases separating them. The germline CDR1 and CDR2 sequences are MGHRA and YSYEKL. CDR3 in DNA: TGCGCCAGCAGCCAAGTGGGAGGGGTTGCGGCTTTCTTT. The encoded protein is CASSQVGGVAAFF.

This clonotype was recorded a few times. The chain joins TRBV11-2 to TRBJ2-3; D not certain. CDR3 size: 12 residues. The V end lost 5 bases, the J end lost 6 bases, and 9 bases lay between the germline ends. CDR1 SGHAT and CDR2 FQNNGV come from the germline V gene. The DNA for the CDR3 is TGTGCCAGCAGCGCCAATCGGGATACGCAGTATTTT. Translated: CASSANRDTQYF.

The rearrangement uses TRBV12-3 or TRBV12-4 and TRBJ1-6; weak D call: TRBD1 (5 bases). The CDR3 length is 14 residues. Trimming left V 7 bases short and J 10 bases short, with 17 bases between. The CDR3 reads CASTIGGFGSPLHF. CDR3 DNA: TGTGCCAGCACCATCGGGGGATTTGGGTCACCCCTCCACTTT.

This clonotype was counted between two and nine times. The rearrangement links TRBV20-1 to TRBJ2-5; TRBD2 is a possible D gene (7 bases). The V and J ends lost 6 bases and 4 bases respectively, with 15 bases between them. The CDR3 totals 13 residues. Per germline, CDR1 DFQATT and CDR2 SNEGSKA (reference sequence). The CDR3 nucleotides are TGCAGTGCCCAAGGGGGGGCGCGAGAGACCCAGTACTTC. It codes for CSAQGGARETQYF.

The genes are TRBV29-1 and TRBJ1-1, with 8 bases that match TRBD1. With 0 bases clipped from V and 11 bases from J, the junction kept 8 bases outside the gene matches. The CDR3 loop spans 13 amino acids. Germline CDR1 SQVTM, CDR2 ANQGSEA. CDR3 DNA sequence: TGCAGCGTTGAAGACCGGACAGGGCGCCTGGCTTTCTTT. Translating gives CSVEDRTGRLAFF.

The chain uses TRBV7-6 and TRBJ1-5, with 8 bases matching TRBD1. The CDR3 totals 16 residues. Trimming at V came to 1 base and at J to 3 bases, leaving 5 bases not matched to a gene. Germline V lookup: CDR1 SGHVS, CDR2 FNYEAQ. CDR3 nucleotides: TGTGCCAGCAGCTTAGGAATTCAGGGGGCCAATCAGCCCCAGCATTTT. This gives the protein CASSLGIQGANQPQHF.

This clonotype was counted only a few times. The genes are TRBV3-1 and TRBJ2-7; 9 nucleotides line up with TRBD1. J was trimmed by 3 bases and V by 3 bases; bases with no gene match: 6. The CDR3 covers 15 residues. Germline V lookup: CDR1 LGHDT, CDR2 YNNKEL (reference sequence). The CDR3 region is CASSQAGTGIYEQYF. The CDR3 DNA reads TGTGCCAGCAGCCAGGCCGGGACAGGGATCTACGAGCAGTACTTC.

This clonotype was counted only a few times. The chain joins TRBV4-1 to TRBJ2-5; 9 bases fit TRBD2. The CDR3 runs to 18 residues. Germline CDR1 reads MGHRA; CDR2 reads YSYEKL. The V segment lost 0 bases and the J segment 2 bases; nucleotides outside the gene matches: 10. The CDR3: CASSQDSVASGAQETQYF. CDR3 nucleotides: TGCGCCAGCAGCCAAGATTCGGTCGCTAGCGGGGCTCAAGAGACCCAGTACTTC.

CDR3 bases: TGCGCCAGCAGCTCCCCACTAGCGGGGGGGCCGGAAGCCCAGTACTTC. Protein sequence: CASSSPLAGGPEAQYF. The rearrangement joins TRBV5-1 to TRBJ2-5, with 13 bases lining up with TRBD2. The CDR3 is 16 amino acids. CDR1 and CDR2 from the germline V gene are SGHRS and YFSETQ. The V gene end was trimmed by 3 bases and the J gene end by 9 bases; junction bases not matched to a gene: 11.

The V call is TRBV5-1, the J call TRBJ2-3, with D possibly matching TRBD2 (6 bases). V shed 4 bases and J shed 8 bases, with 20 bases lying between them. Germline CDR1 and CDR2: SGHRS and YFSETQ. The CDR3 runs to 15 residues. The CDR3 nucleotides read TGCGCCAGCAGCGTCTCCGGGACTCTCATCGCTACGCAGTATTTT. Its protein product is CASSVSGTLIATQYF. Full variable domain (rest looked up from reference TRBV5-1 and TRBJ2-3): KAGVTQTPRYLIKTRGQQVTLSCSPISGHRSVSWYQQTPGQGLQFLFEYFSETQRNKGNFPGRFSGRQFSNSRSEMNVSTLELGDSALYLCASSVSGTLIATQYFGPGTRLTVL.

Ten or more counts support this clonotype. The V gene is TRBV16, the J gene TRBJ2-1, with D perhaps TRBD2 (5 bases). The CDR3 totals 14 residues. Germline loops: CDR1 KGHSY, CDR2 FQNENV. V lost 7 bases and J lost 6, with 16 bases in between. The CDR3 loop reads CASTLEGPGNEQFF. The CDR3 DNA reads as TGTGCCAGCACCCTAGAGGGCCCCGGCAATGAGCAGTTCTTC.

This clonotype came up many times. This chain links TRBV12-3 or TRBV12-4 with TRBJ2-5, with TRBD2 identical over 7 bases. Germline trimming cut 6 bases from V and 5 bases from J; bases unmatched to any gene: 15. CDR3 length: 16 amino acids. The CDR3 is CASSPYGRGGRETQYF. Written as DNA, the CDR3 is TGTGCCAGCAGCCCCTATGGGAGGGGCGGTAGGGAGACCCAGTACTTC.

The chain carries TRBV21-1 and TRBJ2-2; TRBD1 is the table's D call, not checked against the DNA. TRBV21-1 represents a pseudogene. The CDR3 runs 15 residues. For the CDR3, the DNA is TGTGCCAGCAGCATGACAGGTCCTCACACCGGGGAGCTGTTTTTT. It yields the protein CASSMTGPHTGELFF.

Only a few counts were recorded for this clonotype. V and J are TRBV4-1 and TRBJ1-4, with a tentative D call TRBD1 (6 bases). The CDR3 consists of 16 residues. V lost 0 bases and J 8 bases, leaving 16 bases between the germline ends. CDR1 is MGHRA, CDR2 YSYEKL, per germline. The CDR3 bases are TGCGCCAGCAGCCAAGATCTGCAGGGGTTGAGGGAAAAACTGTTTTTT. Its translation is CASSQDLQGLREKLFF.

This clonotype turned up a few times. J is TRBJ2-1 and V is TRBV5-6, with 10 bases aligning to TRBD2. Per the germline V gene, CDR1 is SGHDT and CDR2 is YYEEEE. CDR3 length: 16 residues. Trimming took 4 bases from V and 0 from J; bases not matched to a gene: 4. CDR3 sequence reads: CASSAGLADSYNEQFF. CDR3 in DNA: TGTGCCAGCAGCGCCGGACTAGCGGACTCCTACAATGAGCAGTTCTTC.

This clonotype was observed at least ten times. The chain employs TRBV9 and TRBJ1-1; 8 bases map to TRBD1. The trim removed 4 bases at V and 5 bases at J, leaving 7 bases unmatched. The CDR3 contains 14 residues. CDR1 is SGDLS and CDR2 is YYNGEE in the germline V gene. The CDR3 protein is CASSQSGGGTEAFF. The CDR3 coding sequence is TGTGCCAGCAGCCAGTCAGGGGGCGGGACTGAAGCTTTCTTT.

In its sample, this clonotype was seen many times. This chain links TRBV25-1 with TRBJ2-7; 7 bases fit TRBD1. With V trimmed by 6 bases and J by 0 bases, 11 bases remained unmatched. This CDR3 has 16 amino acids. Germline CDR1 reads MGHDK; CDR2 reads SYGVNS. CDR3 DNA sequence: TGTGCCAGCAGAGGAGACACAGGGGCCGACTCCTACGAGCAGTACTTC. This sequence encodes CASRGDTGADSYEQYF.

This clonotype was seen many times. The J gene is TRBJ2-1, the V gene TRBV5-8; TRBD1 agrees at 8 bases. This CDR3 comprises 16 residues. V dropped 3 bases and J dropped 0; count of bases not matched to a gene: 5. Germline V gene data show CDR1 as SGHTS and CDR2 as YDEGEE. The DNA for the CDR3 is TGTGCCAGCAGCTGGGACAGGAGGAGCTCCTACAATGAGCAGTTCTTC. Encoded protein: CASSWDRRSSYNEQFF.

This clonotype was picked up a small number of times. The chain is built from TRBV6-1 and TRBJ2-5; 12 bases fit TRBD2. CDR3 length: 14 residues. Germline-derived CDR1 and CDR2 are MNHNS and SASEGT. J lost 1 base, V lost 10 bases, and 4 bases had no gene match. The CDR3 here is CATQLAGGQETQYF. CDR3 bases: TGTGCCACCCAACTAGCGGGGGGCCAAGAGACCCAGTACTTC.

This clonotype was found many times. The chain carries TRBV7-3 and TRBJ2-2; D is possibly TRBD1 (5 bases). V lost 6 bases, J lost 7 bases, and 15 bases lay in between. This CDR3 has 14 residues. Germline values: CDR1 SGHTA, CDR2 FQGTGA. This CDR3 reads CASSLGWGGGELFF. DNA for the CDR3: TGTGCCAGCAGTCTCGGGTGGGGCGGCGGGGAGCTGTTTTTT.

This clonotype was seen many times. V and J are TRBV12-3 or TRBV12-4 and TRBJ2-7; D remains ambiguous. The CDR3 runs to 14 residues. Between the trimmed V and J ends, which lost 6 bases and 2 bases, there was a span of 14 bases. This CDR3 is CASSLPGPAYEQYF. In nucleotides, the CDR3 is TGTGCCAGCAGCTTACCGGGCCCTGCCTACGAGCAGTACTTC.

The chain combines TRBV5-1 with TRBJ2-5; D is unclear. There are 14 residues in the CDR3. CDR1 and CDR2 (germline): SGHRS, YFSETQ. Trimming removed 0 bases at V and 1 base at J, with 7 bases between. CDR3 loop: CASSLGVIQETQYF. DNA for the CDR3: TGCGCCAGCAGCTTGGGAGTTATCCAAGAGACCCAGTACTTC.

This clonotype was seen more than once but under ten times. This chain uses TRBV20-1 with TRBJ2-1; D is unresolved. The CDR3 sequence is 15 residues long. V gave up 6 bases and J gave up 0 bases, with 15 bases separating them. Looked up from germline, CDR1 is DFQATT and CDR2 is SNEGSKA (reference sequence). As DNA, the CDR3 is TGCAGTGCCATTCCCCCCCCGGCCTCCTACAATGAGCAGTTCTTC. Translated, it gives CSAIPPPASYNEQFF.